Presented here are 3 T cell receptor beta chains from one specimen sequenced in a study of blood T cell repertoires in COVID-19 (dated by TCRdb to the early 2020s). Libraries came from the immunoSEQ multiplex PCR assay. TCRdb took this table from immuneACCESS and kept in-frame rearrangements with V and J called. Such tables lack part of the clones; where checked against another copy, unresolved V genes explain under half of the gap, and the rest is unexplained. The sample table contains 210,000 or so clones; only one count was recorded for approximately 91% of them. The ten largest clones add up to roughly 6.7% of the sample. Sequencing was done on a sample of peripheral blood. These receptors were obtained from a man aged 35 to 55 with acute or convalescent COVID-19.

The V gene is TRBV27, the J gene TRBJ1-5, with 8 bases identical to TRBD1. Trimming removed 5 bases from V and 4 bases from J; junction bases left unmatched: 7. Germline V gives CDR1 MNHEY, CDR2 SMNVEV (reference sequence). This CDR3 has 15 amino acids. The CDR3 region has the DNA TGTGCCAGCAGTAAACAGGGGGGGAAGAATCAGCCCCAGCATTTT. Protein: CASSKQGGKNQPQHF.

This chain links TRBV7-8 with TRBJ1-3; D might be TRBD1 (5 bases). From germline, CDR1 is SGHVS and CDR2 FQNEAQ. The CDR3 covers 16 residues. Deletions cut 3 bases from V and 4 bases from J, with 16 bases between. CDR3 nucleotides: TGTGCCAGCAGCTTTCGGTGGGGCCATGTAGGAAACACCATATATTTT. Its translation is CASSFRWGHVGNTIYF.

J is TRBJ1-1 and V is TRBV10-3; 9 positions match TRBD1. Per the germline V gene, CDR1 is ENHRY and CDR2 is SYGVKD. The CDR3 totals 14 residues. The trim removed 6 bases at V and 3 bases at J, leaving 5 bases unmatched. CDR3 sequence (DNA): TGTGCCATCAGGGGACAGGGAGGGCACACTGAAGCTTTCTTT. It encodes CAIRGQGGHTEAFF.